These 20 T cell receptor beta chains were sequenced from one sample in a study of blood T cell repertoires in COVID-19. Method: immunoSEQ multiplex PCR; TCRdb's copy keeps in-frame clones and lacks some. The top ten clones hold 50% of a sample with over 60,000 clones, about three quarters of them seen once. The sequenced sample was peripheral blood. The receptors come from a woman of 80 years or more with acute or convalescent COVID-19.

The genes are TRBV5-1 and TRBJ2-1; 14 bases agree with TRBD2. CDR3 length: 20 residues. V shed 2 bases, J shed 7 bases, and the junction held 17 bases outside the gene matches. Germline-derived CDR1 and CDR2 are SGHRS and YFSETQ. The CDR3 DNA reads TGCGCCAGCAGCTTTTACGTAAGTCCGGGACTAGCGGGAGCGCGTAATGAGCAGTTCTTC. It codes for CASSFYVSPGLAGARNEQFF.

This clone was detected ten times or more. This sequence joins TRBV13 and TRBJ1-5; 8 bases match TRBD1. The trim removed 5 bases at V and 6 bases at J, leaving 6 bases unmatched. This CDR3 comprises 14 residues. Germline V lookup: CDR1 PRHDT, CDR2 FYEKMQ (reference sequence). CDR3 coding DNA: TGTGCCAGCAGCCAACAGGGGGTGGTTCAGCCCCAGCATTTT. Translating it yields CASSQQGVVQPQHF.

The rearrangement uses TRBV27 and TRBJ1-5; weak D call: TRBD1 (5 bases). The CDR3 is 15 residues long. The germline V gene encodes CDR1 MNHEY and CDR2 SMNVEV (reference sequence). The V end lost 4 bases, the J end lost 5 bases, and 15 bases lay between the germline ends. The CDR3 DNA reads as TGTGCCAGCAGTTCCCCCGGGCAGGGCGATCAGCCCCAGCATTTT. Translation: CASSSPGQGDQPQHF.

V usage is TRBV28 and J usage is TRBJ1-2; 8 bases agree with TRBD1. Germline CDR1 and CDR2: MDHEN and SYDVKM. CDR3 size: 16 residues. J lost 2 bases, V lost 5 bases, and 10 bases had no gene match. This chain's CDR3 is CASSTMRTGLNYGYTF. In DNA, the CDR3 is TGTGCCAGCAGTACTATGAGGACAGGGCTCAACTATGGCTACACCTTC.

The gene calls are TRBV18 and TRBJ2-1; TRBD2 matches at 13 bases. V shed 3 bases and J 10 bases; nucleotides not matched to a gene: 9. CDR3 length equals 16 residues. In germline, CDR1 is KGHSH, CDR2 LQKENI. In nucleotides, the CDR3 is TGTGCCAGCTCACCTCCCGGGACTAGCGGGATCAGGGAGCAGTTCTTC. Its translation is CASSPPGTSGIREQFF.

This sequence joins TRBV19 and TRBJ1-5; the D gene is possibly TRBD1 (5 bases). Trimming removed 2 bases from V and 3 bases from J, with 11 bases in between. This CDR3 comprises 15 residues. Looked up from germline, CDR1 is LNHDA and CDR2 is SQIVND (reference sequence). The CDR3 spells CASSIPLGDNQPQHF. CDR3 bases: TGTGCCAGTAGTATACCTCTAGGGGACAATCAGCCCCAGCATTTT.

The chain carries TRBV7-5 and TRBJ2-3; TRBD2, the table's D call, lacks a check against the DNA. TRBV7-5 is flagged as a pseudogene. The CDR3 is made up of 17 amino acids. CDR3 amino acids: CARSPGTTQRSPDTQYF. CDR3 nucleotide sequence: TGTGCCAGAAGCCCAGGGACTACCCAGAGGAGCCCAGATACGCAGTATTTT.

The chain recombines TRBV24-1 with TRBJ2-4; maybe TRBD1 (6 bases). Deletions cut 4 bases from V and 2 bases from J, with 11 bases between. In germline, CDR1 is KGHDR, CDR2 SFDVKD. The CDR3 has 15 residues. CDR3 amino acids: CATSDPGQPKNIQYF. For the CDR3, the DNA is TGTGCCACCAGTGACCCCGGACAGCCCAAAAACATTCAGTACTTC.

The genes are TRBV4-1 and TRBJ2-1; D is unresolved. Trimming took 0 bases from V and 1 from J, leaving 10 bases between them. Per the germline V gene, CDR1 is MGHRA and CDR2 is YSYEKL. This CDR3 spans 16 amino acids. CDR3 DNA: TGCGCCAGCAGCCAAGAGCGGAGCTTATCCTACAATGAGCAGTTCTTC. Its protein is CASSQERSLSYNEQFF.

The chain uses TRBV2 and TRBJ2-1; TRBD2 matches 11 bases. Germline V gene data show CDR1 as SNHLY and CDR2 as FYNNEI. V was clipped by 7 bases and J by 9 bases; unmatched bases: 8. The CDR3 sequence is 14 residues long. The CDR3 DNA follows: TGTGCCAGCAAGGAGACTAGCGGGAAGAGTGAGCAGTTCTTC. Its translation: CASKETSGKSEQFF.

The chain couples TRBV7-3 to TRBJ2-1; 8 positions agree with TRBD2. Germline assignment: CDR1 SGHTA and CDR2 FQGTGA. The CDR3 runs to 14 residues. J gave up 6 bases and V 5 bases, and 6 bases lay outside the gene matches. CDR3 region: CASSPGGGSNEQFF. The CDR3 nucleotides are TGTGCCAGCAGCCCGGGAGGGGGAAGCAATGAGCAGTTCTTC.

This rearrangement joins TRBV7-8 to TRBJ1-5; 9 bases line up with TRBD1. Germline V gene lookup returns CDR1 SGHVS and CDR2 FQNEAQ. This CDR3 is built from 14 residues. J lost 6 bases, V lost 5 bases, and 5 bases had no gene match. The CDR3 reads CASSPGQGFQPQHF. CDR3 nucleotides: TGTGCCAGCAGCCCTGGACAGGGGTTTCAGCCCCAGCATTTT.

Only a few counts were recorded for this clone. V gene TRBV7-9 combines with J gene TRBJ2-3; TRBD2 aligns across 11 bases. With 4 bases clipped from V and 5 bases from J, the junction kept 5 bases outside the gene matches. The CDR3 covers 15 residues. Germline V gene data show CDR1 as SEHNR and CDR2 as FQNEAQ (reference sequence). CDR3 in DNA: TGTGCCAGCAGCTCAGGGGGGACTAGCGGAGATACGCAGTATTTT. Protein product: CASSSGGTSGDTQYF.

This chain links TRBV5-1 with TRBJ2-3; tentative D call: TRBD1 (6 bases). Germline CDR1 is SGHRS and CDR2 is YFSETQ. The CDR3 runs 18 residues. V was trimmed by 4 bases and J by 2 bases, leaving 23 bases between them. This CDR3 reads CASSTSGTSGSYTDTQYF. The CDR3 bases are TGCGCCAGCAGCACGTCCGGGACATCGGGATCCTACACAGATACGCAGTATTTT.

The CDR3 reads CASSRGGYSTDTQYF. Written as DNA, the CDR3 is TGTGCCAGCAGTCGAGGGGGATATAGCACAGATACGCAGTATTTT. V is TRBV7-9 and J is TRBJ2-3; D possibly corresponds to TRBD1 (6 bases). The germline gives CDR1 SEHNR, CDR2 FQNEAQ (reference sequence). V dropped 6 bases and J dropped 0 bases, with 13 bases sitting between them. CDR3 length: 15 residues. Based on the CDR3 plus reference TRBV7-9 and TRBJ2-3, the full variable domain is DTGVSQNPRHKITKRGQNVTFRCDPISEHNRLYWYRQTLGQGPEFLTYFQNEAQLEKSRLLSDRFSAERPKGSFSTLEIQRTEQGDSAMYLCASSRGGYSTDTQYFGPGTRLTVL.

This sequence joins TRBV7-3 and TRBJ1-1; tentatively, D is TRBD1 (6 bases). The V and J ends lost 4 bases and 5 bases respectively, with 14 bases between them. There are 14 residues in the CDR3. Germline V gene sequence: CDR1 SGHTA, CDR2 FQGTGA. Here the CDR3 DNA reads TGTGCCAGCAGCTACCAGGGGCTCGGGACTGAAGCTTTCTTT. This encodes CASSYQGLGTEAFF.

The chain combines TRBV5-1 with TRBJ1-2, with TRBD1 as a possible D gene (6 bases). The CDR3 extends over 16 amino acids. The V gene lost 0 bases and the J gene lost 2 bases, with 14 bases spanning the gap. Germline V gives CDR1 SGHRS, CDR2 YFSETQ. This CDR3 is CASSLAMGGRNYGYTF. The CDR3 DNA sequence: TGCGCCAGCAGCTTGGCCATGGGGGGGCGCAACTATGGCTACACCTTC.

The chain couples TRBV9 to TRBJ1-3; D unresolved. CDR1 is SGDLS and CDR2 is YYNGEE in the germline V gene. The V end lost 4 bases, the J end lost 2 bases, and 19 bases lay between the germline ends. The CDR3 runs 17 residues. CDR3 amino acids: CASSLNFAGRTGNTIYF. Written as DNA, the CDR3 is TGTGCCAGCAGCCTCAATTTCGCGGGTCGAACTGGAAACACCATATATTTT. Based on the CDR3 plus reference TRBV9 and TRBJ1-3, the full variable domain is DSGVTQTPKHLITATGQRVTLRCSPRSGDLSVYWYQQSLDQGLQFLIQYYNGEERAKGNILERFSAQQFPDLHSELNLSSLELGDSALYFCASSLNFAGRTGNTIYFGEGSWLTVV.

This CDR3 reads CASSLGSGKSSYNEQFF. In DNA, the CDR3 is TGTGCCAGCAGCTTAGGTAGCGGGAAAAGCTCCTACAATGAGCAGTTCTTC. The chain employs TRBV7-2 and TRBJ2-1, with 8 bases fitting TRBD2. The CDR3 sequence is 17 residues long. Germline lookup yields CDR1 SGHTA and CDR2 FQGNSA. Losses at the gene ends were 1 base for V and 0 bases for J; bases not matched to a gene: 5.

The V call is TRBV9, the J call TRBJ1-1, with no clear D. V lost 2 bases and J 5 bases, leaving 13 bases between the germline ends. Germline lookup yields CDR1 SGDLS and CDR2 YYNGEE. This CDR3 is built from 14 residues. CDR3 nucleotide sequence: TGTGCCAGCAGCGTTCGAGGGAGGGATACTGAAGCTTTCTTT. This sequence encodes CASSVRGRDTEAFF.